This TCR beta chain comes out of a study of blood T cell repertoires in COVID-19. In the study overall: Whether acute or convalescent, the COVID-19 samples came from the United States, Italy and Spain.

In the original workflow: Quantification of nucleated cells was approximated via reference gene primer amplification. Sequencing was performed with immunoSEQ multiplex PCR; in TCRdb, only in-frame clones are kept and a portion is missing. V and J calls and clone size follow that table, whereas D and trimming were derived from the DNA. The sample contains more than 70,000 clones, about 89% of which appear only once. The CDR3 totals 15 residues. Trimming shortened V by 5 bases and J by 6 bases, and 19 bases separated the two germline ends. The V gene's germline CDR1 is PRHDT and CDR2 FYEKMQ (reference sequence).

This chain joins TRBV13 and TRBJ1-1, with TRBD1 as a possible D gene (5 bases). This sequence originates from a woman in her 50s in a cohort sampled during active COVID-19. Sequencing input: peripheral blood. CDR3 in amino acids: CASSTAGPSGAEAFF. CDR3 DNA: TGTGCCAGCAGCACCGCGGGACCCTCCGGGGCTGAAGCTTTCTTT. The full variable domain, in which reference TRBV13 and TRBJ1-1 provide the parts outside the CDR3, is AAGVIQSPRHLIKEKRETATLKCYPIPRHDTVYWYQQGPGQDPQFLISFYEKMQSDKGSIPDRFSAQQFSDYHSELNMSSLELGDSALYFCASSTAGPSGAEAFFGQGTRLTVV.